This T cell receptor beta chain was obtained from a study of blood T cell repertoires in COVID-19. At the level of the study: Specimens from acute and convalescent COVID-19 originated in the United States, Italy and Spain.

In the authors' workflow: Reference gene primer amplification gave nucleated cell count estimates. Profiling relied on immunoSEQ multiplex PCR, and the TCRdb table lists in-frame clones only, not all of them. Clonal size and the V and J genes are those of that table, whereas D and trimming came from the DNA. The repertoire holds some 380,000 clones, with over 75% as singletons. Adults between about 18 and 89 years of age took part from approximately 24 US areas. Cohort placement rested on clinical history that participants reported themselves. Trimming cost V 3 bases and J 10 bases, with 11 bases left between them. Germline V CDR1 and CDR2: SGHRS, YFSETQ. The CDR3 consists of 13 residues.

The TCR comes from a middle-aged woman with acute COVID-19. Input material: PBMCs or T cells enriched from blood (not recorded which). The V gene is TRBV5-1, the J gene TRBJ1-6; D unresolved. CDR3 sequence (DNA): TGCGCCAGCAGCTCAGCGGGAGGCTCACCCCTCCACTTT. Translating it yields CASSSAGGSPLHF.